The next 23 T cell receptor beta chains were all read from a single sample in a study of vaccination effects on CD4 cells after COVID-19. Before sequencing, viral peptide pools were used by the ViraFEST assay to expand antigen-specific CD4+ T cells. Investigators separated out CD4+ T cells once more than nine days of culture had passed. Vaccination of participants consisted of two doses of either the BNT162b2 or mRNA-1273 vaccine. These receptors lack a known antigen. Data came from immunoSEQ multiplex PCR; TCRdb stores just in-frame clones and leaves some out. The table has about 38,000 clones, roughly 79% seen once; the top ten hold under 2%. The material was CD4+ T cells from PBMCs cultured with HCoV-NL63 spike peptides, obtained after COVID-19 vaccination. Receptor source: a human donor who received a COVID-19 vaccine. Some clones in this sample may be carry-over from other donors' samples.

The V and J genes are TRBV7-2 and TRBJ1-5; 7 bases match TRBD1. CDR3 size: 15 residues. The junction had 5 bases not matched to a gene; V was cut back by 4 bases and J by 2 bases. Germline loops: CDR1 SGHTA, CDR2 FQGNSA. This chain's CDR3 is CASSSGTVRNQPQHF. For the CDR3, the DNA is TGTGCCAGCAGCTCAGGGACAGTTCGCAATCAGCCCCAGCATTTT.

V gene TRBV5-1 combines with J gene TRBJ1-3; 10 bases line up with TRBD1. CDR1 is SGHRS and CDR2 is YFSETQ in the germline V gene. This CDR3 is 16 amino acids long. Losses at the gene ends were 0 bases for V and 2 bases for J; bases not matched to a gene: 2. The CDR3 region has the DNA TGCGCCAGCAGCTTGGCAGGACAGGGGGCTGGAAACACCATATATTTT. Translation: CASSLAGQGAGNTIYF. Drawing the rest from reference TRBV5-1 and TRBJ1-3, the complete variable domain is KAGVTQTPRYLIKTRGQQVTLSCSPISGHRSVSWYQQTPGQGLQFLFEYFSETQRNKGNFPGRFSGRQFSNSRSEMNVSTLELGDSALYLCASSLAGQGAGNTIYFGEGSWLTVV.

V and J are TRBV9 and TRBJ1-2; unclear D gene. V lost 6 bases to trimming and J lost 4 bases, with 16 bases between them. From germline, CDR1 is SGDLS and CDR2 YYNGEE. This CDR3 spans 14 amino acids. This CDR3 reads CASTPSEGLYGYTF. CDR3 sequence (DNA): TGTGCCAGCACCCCGTCTGAAGGCCTCTATGGCTACACCTTC. The variable domain in full, with the rest retrieved from reference TRBV9 and TRBJ1-2, is DSGVTQTPKHLITATGQRVTLRCSPRSGDLSVYWYQQSLDQGLQFLIQYYNGEERAKGNILERFSAQQFPDLHSELNLSSLELGDSALYFCASTPSEGLYGYTFGSGTRLTVV.

The V gene is TRBV2, the J gene TRBJ1-5, with 10 bases fitting TRBD1. Germline V lookup: CDR1 SNHLY, CDR2 FYNNEI. CDR3 length: 12 amino acids. J was trimmed by 7 bases and V by 9 bases; bases with no gene match: 3. The CDR3 region is CARGQGSQPQHF. CDR3 DNA sequence: TGTGCCAGGGGACAGGGGAGCCAGCCCCAGCATTTT.

This clone showed up just a few times. V gene TRBV6-5 combines with J gene TRBJ1-6; D ambiguous. The ends were cut back, 7 bases at V and 9 bases at J, with 10 bases in the middle. This CDR3 has 12 residues. The germline CDR1 and CDR2 sequences are MNHEY and SVGAGI. The CDR3 here is CASMRESSPLHF. The CDR3 DNA reads TGTGCCAGCATGAGGGAGAGTTCACCCCTCCACTTT.

This clone was seen only a few times. The CDR3 sequence: CASNMDSQFNSPLHF. CDR3 nucleotide sequence: TGTGCCAGCAATATGGACAGCCAATTCAATTCACCCCTCCACTTT. The chain uses TRBV2 and TRBJ1-6, with D possibly TRBD1 on 6 matching bases. V lost 7 bases and J lost 7, with 17 bases in between. The CDR3 length is 15 residues. The germline CDR1 and CDR2 sequences are SNHLY and FYNNEI.

V usage is TRBV18 and J usage is TRBJ2-1; D is uncertain. V gave up 6 bases and J gave up 5 bases, with 11 bases separating them. Per the germline V gene, CDR1 is KGHSH and CDR2 is LQKENI. The CDR3 is made up of 13 amino acids. CDR3 residues: CASSQDRDNEQFF. The CDR3 bases are TGTGCCAGCTCGCAGGACCGAGACAATGAGCAGTTCTTC.

The J gene is TRBJ1-2, the V gene TRBV12-3 or TRBV12-4; the D gene is possibly TRBD1 (5 bases). Trimming left V 2 bases short and J 4 bases short, with 8 bases between. The CDR3 totals 13 residues. This chain's CDR3 is CASSLKGSYGYTF. The CDR3 nucleotides are TGTGCCAGCAGTTTAAAGGGGTCCTATGGCTACACCTTC.

The chain uses TRBV25-1 and TRBJ1-2; TRBD1 is a possible D gene (5 bases). V gave up 0 bases and J gave up 2 bases, with 7 bases separating them. The CDR3 spans 14 residues. Per germline, CDR1 MGHDK and CDR2 SYGVNS. The CDR3 spells CASSEYRANYGYTF. The CDR3 nucleotides are TGTGCCAGCAGTGAATACAGGGCGAACTATGGCTACACCTTC.

The chain employs TRBV9 and TRBJ1-2; the D is unclear. Germline-derived CDR1 and CDR2 are SGDLS and YYNGEE. Trimming removed 5 bases from V and 1 base from J, with 12 bases in between. The CDR3 is made up of 14 amino acids. The CDR3 sequence is CASSRPPGNYGYTF. The CDR3 nucleotides read TGTGCCAGCAGTCGGCCCCCGGGTAACTATGGCTACACCTTC.

This clone was recorded a few times. This chain joins TRBV5-1 and TRBJ2-3; tentative D call: TRBD2 (6 bases). V was pared by 3 bases and J by 3 bases, with 11 bases between. This CDR3 has 14 residues. Germline CDR1 and CDR2: SGHRS and YFSETQ. The CDR3 is CASSYWTTTDTQYF. CDR3 in DNA: TGCGCCAGCAGCTACTGGACTACTACAGATACGCAGTATTTT. Combining the CDR3 with reference TRBV5-1 and TRBJ2-3 gives the whole variable domain KAGVTQTPRYLIKTRGQQVTLSCSPISGHRSVSWYQQTPGQGLQFLFEYFSETQRNKGNFPGRFSGRQFSNSRSEMNVSTLELGDSALYLCASSYWTTTDTQYFGPGTRLTVL.

In this sample, this clone turned up a few times. The CDR3 DNA sequence: TGTGCCAGTAGTTCTGGGAGGTCTGGCCAGGGGACGGACTATGGCTACACCTTC. Protein product: CASSSGRSGQGTDYGYTF. V is TRBV19 and J is TRBJ1-2; D possibly corresponds to TRBD1 (6 bases). V dropped 5 bases and J dropped 3 bases, with 25 bases sitting between them. Germline CDR1 LNHDA, CDR2 SQIVND (reference sequence). The CDR3 is 18 amino acids.

This chain uses TRBV2 with TRBJ1-1, with D unclear. Germline V gene sequence: CDR1 SNHLY, CDR2 FYNNEI. The CDR3 totals 14 residues. Trimming removed 0 bases at V and 6 bases at J, with 11 bases between. The chain's CDR3 is CASSEALRLSEAFF. The CDR3 nucleotides read TGTGCCAGCAGTGAAGCTCTCCGACTTTCTGAAGCTTTCTTT. The complete variable domain, with remaining parts taken from reference TRBV2 and TRBJ1-1, reads EPEVTQTPSHQVTQMGQEVILRCVPISNHLYFYWYRQILGQKVEFLVSFYNNEISEKSEIFDDQFSVERPDGSNFTLKIRSTKLEDSAMYFCASSEALRLSEAFFGQGTRLTVV.

This clone was found once. The chain is built from TRBV24-1 and TRBJ2-1, with no clear D. V was pared by 2 bases and J by 1 base, with 5 bases between. This CDR3 comprises 14 residues. Per the germline V gene, CDR1 is KGHDR and CDR2 is SFDVKD. The CDR3 bases are TGTGCCACCAGTGATTCCATTTCCTACAATGAGCAGTTCTTC. It translates to CATSDSISYNEQFF.

The chain couples TRBV7-9 to TRBJ1-1; D gene ambiguous. The germline CDR1 and CDR2 sequences are SEHNR and FQNEAQ (reference sequence). CDR3 length: 13 residues. V gave up 1 base and J gave up 3 bases, with 6 bases separating them. In nucleotides, the CDR3 is TGTGCCAGCAGCTTAGTTGGGGACACTGAAGCTTTCTTT. As protein: CASSLVGDTEAFF.

This clone was detected only once. This chain links TRBV7-8 with TRBJ1-6, with D possibly being TRBD1 (6 bases). The CDR3 extends over 16 amino acids. Looked up from germline, CDR1 is SGHVS and CDR2 is FQNEAQ. V was clipped by 2 bases and J by 5 bases, with 13 bases between them. CDR3 nucleotide sequence: TGTGCCAGCAGCTTAACCTCGGGACACAATAATTCACCCCTCCACTTT. Translating it yields CASSLTSGHNNSPLHF.

This chain links TRBV3-1 (or the pseudogene TRBV3-2) with TRBJ2-7, with 10 bases lining up with TRBD1. Germline V CDR1 and CDR2: LGHDT, YNNKEL (reference sequence). Trimming took 2 bases from V and 4 from J; bases not matched to a gene: 5. This CDR3 region has 15 residues. The CDR3 sequence is CASSQTRQGAYEQYV. The DNA of the CDR3 is TGTGCCAGCAGCCAAACTAGACAGGGGGCTTACGAGCAGTACGTC.

The DNA for the CDR3 is TGTGCCAGCAGCCAATCAAGATGGGGACAGGGATTGGAAAAACTGTTTTTT. This sequence encodes CASSQSRWGQGLEKLFF. V is TRBV14 and J is TRBJ1-4, with 9 nucleotides matching TRBD1. Unmatched junction bases numbered 12, after V lost 2 bases and J lost 8 bases. The CDR3 runs to 17 residues. Germline assignment: CDR1 SGHDN and CDR2 FVKESK. The full variable domain, in which reference TRBV14 and TRBJ1-4 provide the parts outside the CDR3, is EAGVTQFPSHSVIEKGQTVTLRCDPISGHDNLYWYRRVMGKEIKFLLHFVKESKQDESGMPNNRFLAERTGGTYSTLKVQPAELEDSGVYFCASSQSRWGQGLEKLFFGSGTQLSVL.

J is TRBJ1-5 and V is TRBV21-1. TRBV21-1 is deemed a pseudogene. CDR3 length: 15 residues. CDR3 in amino acids: CASSLRAGPNQPQHF. The DNA for the CDR3 is TGTGCCAGCAGCCTAAGGGCGGGGCCCAATCAGCCCCAGCATTTT.

This chain uses TRBV12-5 with TRBJ2-3, with TRBD2 identical over 10 bases. The V gene's germline CDR1 is LGHNT and CDR2 FRNRAP. CDR3 size: 17 residues. Trimming took 1 base from V and 5 from J; bases not matched to a gene: 9. The CDR3 protein is CASGLGWSGGAGDTQYF. Written as DNA, the CDR3 is TGTGCTAGTGGTTTGGGGTGGAGCGGGGGGGCAGGAGATACGCAGTATTTT.

The chain has TRBV11-2 and TRBJ2-5, with TRBD1 as a possible D gene (5 bases). The CDR3 totals 13 residues. Per the germline V gene, CDR1 is SGHAT and CDR2 is FQNNGV. The ends were cut back, 3 bases at V and 2 bases at J, with 7 bases in the middle. This CDR3 reads CASSFGQQETQYF. The CDR3 DNA sequence: TGTGCCAGCAGCTTTGGACAACAAGAGACCCAGTACTTC.

V is TRBV2 and J is TRBJ1-1; D call uncertain. The CDR3 loop spans 11 amino acids. The V and J ends lost 6 bases and 2 bases respectively, with 4 bases between them. CDR1 and CDR2 (germline): SNHLY, FYNNEI. The CDR3 nucleotides read TGTGCCAGCAGAGAAAACACTGAAGCTTTCTTT. Translated: CASRENTEAFF.

Here the CDR3 DNA reads TGTGCCAGCACCCTCACAGGGGATCAGCCCCAGCATTTT. This translates into CASTLTGDQPQHF. The chain combines TRBV12-3 or TRBV12-4 with TRBJ1-5, with 7 positions matching TRBD1. The CDR3 runs 13 residues. V lost 7 bases to trimming and J lost 5 bases; unmatched junction nucleotides: 5.